These 27 T cell receptor beta chains share one sample of origin, sequenced in a study of regulatory T cells in long-lasting Graves disease. Time point specified: newly diagnosed GD, antithyroid drugs for less than 3 months. From PBMCs, RNA was extracted and then used to make the TCR library. Construction of TCR beta libraries relied on iRepertoire HTBI primers and on Arm-PCR targeting CDR3 regions. TCRdb itself ran the multiplex PCR reads through MiXCR, one entry per CDR3 protein. The sample carries around 400,000 distinct CDR3 sequences, approximately 15% recorded once. Separately, the same data were catalogued under a study of T cells in Graves' hyperthyroidism and ophthalmopathy.

Sequencing was performed on peripheral blood mononuclear cells (PBMCs), taken at new diagnosis, from a patient treated with antithyroid drugs. These receptors came from a woman in her 40s with Graves disease.

The sample holds many counts of this clonotype. The V gene is TRBV9, the J gene TRBJ2-5; D not certain. The V and J ends lost 4 bases and 4 bases respectively, with 8 bases between them. Germline values: CDR1 SGDLS, CDR2 YYNGEE. The CDR3 runs 12 residues. CDR3 sequence (DNA): TGTGCCAGCAGCACCCATGGAGAGACCCAGTACTTC. Translated: CASSTHGETQYF.

This clonotype was seen more than once but under ten times. The gene calls are TRBV27 and TRBJ1-2, with TRBD1 identical over 7 bases. Per the germline V gene, CDR1 is MNHEY and CDR2 is SMNVEV (reference sequence). V dropped 4 bases and J dropped 8; count of bases not matched to a gene: 7. The CDR3 has 13 residues. The CDR3 loop reads CASSSPGGIGYTF. CDR3 DNA: TGTGCCAGCAGTTCGCCAGGGGGGATAGGCTACACCTTC.

This clonotype was seen repeatedly, ten times or more. The chain joins TRBV27 to TRBJ2-3; 7 bases fit TRBD2. Unmatched junction bases numbered 9, after V lost 1 base and J lost 2 bases. Germline CDR1 reads MNHEY; CDR2 reads SMNVEV (reference sequence). This CDR3 has 17 amino acids. The CDR3 DNA reads as TGTGCCAGCAGTTTATTGGGGGGGAGGACCGCCACAGATACGCAGTATTTT. This codes for CASSLLGGRTATDTQYF.

The rearrangement joins TRBV6-2 or TRBV6-3 to TRBJ2-1, with 12 bases aligning to TRBD2. The CDR3 contains 22 residues. The trim removed 1 base at V and 5 bases at J, leaving 21 bases unmatched. Germline CDR1 MNHEY, CDR2 SVGEGT. The DNA of the CDR3 is TGTGCCAGCAGTTACTTCATCCCTGGACTAGCGGGAATCCAGACCCTGGACAATGAGCAGTTCTTC. Translating gives CASSYFIPGLAGIQTLDNEQFF.

This clonotype was recorded at least ten times. This CDR3 reads CASGTGAETQYF. In DNA, the CDR3 is TGTGCCAGCGGGACAGGGGCTGAGACCCAGTACTTC. This sequence joins TRBV6-1 and TRBJ2-5, with 10 bases aligning to TRBD1. V lost 8 bases and J lost 5; bases outside the gene matches: 2. The CDR3 is 12 residues long. Per the germline V gene, CDR1 is MNHNS and CDR2 is SASEGT.

The table lists this clonotype with many counts. The V gene is TRBV12-3 or TRBV12-4, the J gene TRBJ2-1, with D perhaps matching TRBD2 (10 bases). Trimming removed 6 bases at V and 6 bases at J, with 36 bases between. This CDR3 contains 21 residues. The CDR3 reads CASRTGQGRASGSRPGNEQFF. As DNA, the CDR3 is TGTGCCAGCAGAACCGGACAGGGGAGGGCTAGCGGGAGTAGGCCGGGCAATGAGCAGTTCTTC.

The chain uses TRBV12-3 or TRBV12-4 and TRBJ2-1; 9 bases are a match to TRBD2. The closer fit of TRBJ2-5 to the DNA end suggests the J call may be wrong. The CDR3 has 14 residues. The DNA for the CDR3 is TGTGCCAGCGGCAGTTTTGGACTAGCGGAGACCCAGTACTTC. This sequence encodes CASGSFGLAETQYF.

The gene calls are TRBV20-1 and TRBJ2-1; TRBD2 might be the D (5 bases). The V gene's germline CDR1 is DFQATT and CDR2 SNEGSKA (reference sequence). This CDR3 comprises 12 residues. The V and J ends lost 7 bases and 2 bases respectively, with 9 bases between them. The CDR3 coding sequence is TGCAGTGTAAGCGGAGCCTACAATGAGCAGTTCTTC. Translating gives CSVSGAYNEQFF.

This clonotype was detected ten times or more. This chain uses TRBV12-3 or TRBV12-4 with TRBJ2-5; D may be TRBD1 or TRBD2 (6 bases each). Trimming removed 1 base from V and 9 bases from J, with 18 bases in between. The CDR3 runs 15 residues. This CDR3 reads CASSLGGALVVSQYF. DNA of the CDR3: TGTGCCAGCAGTTTAGGGGGGGCGTTGGTGGTGTCCCAGTACTTC.

This clonotype was counted at least ten times. This rearrangement joins TRBV27 to TRBJ1-6, with TRBD1 identical over 9 bases. CDR1 is MNHEY and CDR2 is SMNVEV in the germline V gene (reference sequence). With V trimmed by 5 bases and J by 5 bases, 7 bases remained unmatched. The CDR3 has 16 residues. The CDR3 region has the DNA TGTGCCAGCAGTCCCCGCGACAGGGGGAATAATTCACCCCTCCACTTT. Protein sequence: CASSPRDRGNNSPLHF.

This clonotype was seen a handful of times. A much larger clone sits a single nucleotide away, making a read error possible. This chain links TRBV28 with TRBJ2-2; possibly TRBD2 for D (5 bases). This CDR3 is built from 17 residues. Germline CDR1 reads MDHEN; CDR2 reads SYDVKM. CDR3 nucleotides: TGTGCCAGCAGTCCCGGGATAGTAGTAGCGAACACCGGGGTGCTGTTTTTT. Translating it yields CASSPGIVVANTGVLFF.

This clonotype was seen ten or more times. The chain employs TRBV12-3 or TRBV12-4 and TRBJ2-2, with D hard to call. CDR3 length: 14 residues. The germline V and J ends were trimmed by 2 bases and 4 bases, with 8 bases remaining between them. The DNA for the CDR3 is TGTGCCAGCAGTTTACGAACTTTCACCGGGGAGCTGTTTTTT. Translated, it gives CASSLRTFTGELFF.

The CDR3 DNA is TGTGCCAGCAGCCCTAAGATCCAGGGGGAGCGGGAGAGCTCCTACAATGAGCAGTTCTTC. It yields the protein CASSPKIQGERESSYNEQFF. The V gene is TRBV3-1, the J gene TRBJ2-1, with a possible D match to TRBD2 (8 bases). Trimming took 4 bases from V and 0 from J, leaving 25 bases between them. The CDR3 runs 20 residues. Germline CDR1 LGHDT, CDR2 YNNKEL (reference sequence).

This clonotype was counted ten times or more. The V gene is TRBV2, the J gene TRBJ2-7, with 7 bases fitting TRBD2. CDR1 SNHLY and CDR2 FYNNEI come from the germline V gene. Losses at the gene ends were 1 base for V and 5 bases for J; bases not matched to a gene: 8. The CDR3 contains 15 residues. CDR3 in DNA: TGTGCCAGCAGTGAAGGGCTAGCGGTTAGGGACGAGCAGTACTTC. Translated, it gives CASSEGLAVRDEQYF.

Notes on this clonotype: One end of the junction varies from germline; a read error may be responsible. The V gene is TRBV11-2, the J gene TRBJ2-5, with 9 bases lining up with TRBD2. CDR3 size: 16 residues. Germline assignment: CDR1 SGHAT and CDR2 FQNNGV. CDR3 sequence reads: CASSFGLAGTQETQCF. The CDR3, as DNA: TGTGCCAGCAGCTTCGGTCTAGCGGGAACCCAAGAGACCCAGTGCTTC.

This clonotype has a single count. This rearrangement joins TRBV5-4 to TRBJ2-2, with 7 nucleotides matching TRBD2. Trimming cost V 4 bases and J 3 bases; bases outside gene matches: 9. Germline V gene sequence: CDR1 SGHNT, CDR2 YYREEE (reference sequence). The CDR3 covers 16 residues. CDR3 sequence (DNA): TGTGCCAGCAGCCCCATCGCGGGAGAGTACACCGGGGAGCTGTTTTTT. Its protein is CASSPIAGEYTGELFF.

CDR3 sequence (DNA): TGTGCCAGCAGCCGACGTAGCGGGAGACAGACCCAGTACTTC. Residues: CASSRRSGRQTQYF. The genes are TRBV3-1 and TRBJ2-5; 9 bases are shared with TRBD2. Germline CDR1 is LGHDT and CDR2 is YNNKEL (reference sequence). V shed 4 bases and J 6 bases; nucleotides not matched to a gene: 6. The CDR3 totals 14 residues.

This rearrangement joins TRBV5-4 to TRBJ1-6; maybe TRBD1 (6 bases). The germline CDR1 and CDR2 sequences are SGHNT and YYREEE (reference sequence). The CDR3 totals 15 residues. V was cut by 3 bases and J by 7 bases, with 14 bases left in between. The CDR3 nucleotides are TGTGCCAGCAGCTCCAAAAGTCAGGGGAATTCACCCCTCCACTTT. This sequence encodes CASSSKSQGNSPLHF. Drawing the rest from reference TRBV5-4 and TRBJ1-6, the complete variable domain is ETGVTQSPTHLIKTRGQQVTLRCSSQSGHNTVSWYQQALGQGPQFIFQYYREEENGRGNFPPRFSGLQFPNYSSELNVNALELDDSALYLCASSSKSQGNSPLHFGNGTRLTVT.

The chain couples TRBV28 to TRBJ1-4; 7 bases line up with TRBD1. Looked up from germline, CDR1 is MDHEN and CDR2 is SYDVKM. Trimming at V came to 7 bases and at J to 5 bases, leaving 7 bases not matched to a gene. This CDR3 is 14 amino acids long. CDR3 residues: CASTPQGKNEKLFF. CDR3 sequence (DNA): TGTGCCAGCACCCCACAGGGGAAAAATGAAAAACTGTTTTTT.

This chain connects TRBV19 to TRBJ1-2, with 12 positions matching TRBD1. The CDR3 loop spans 16 amino acids. J lost 0 bases, V lost 7 bases, and 6 bases had no gene match. The germline gives CDR1 LNHDA, CDR2 SQIVND (reference sequence). CDR3 in DNA: TGTGCCAGTAAGGGGGGACAGGGGGCTACTAACTATGGCTACACCTTC. This sequence encodes CASKGGQGATNYGYTF.

At least ten counts were recorded for this clonotype. The chain uses TRBV28 and TRBJ2-7; D is possibly TRBD1 (6 bases). The V and J ends lost 3 bases and 5 bases respectively, with 17 bases between them. CDR3 length equals 15 residues. Germline V gene lookup returns CDR1 MDHEN and CDR2 SYDVKM. This CDR3 is CASSFYLQGINEQYF. The DNA of the CDR3 is TGTGCCAGCAGTTTCTACCTACAGGGCATAAACGAGCAGTACTTC.

The sample holds many counts of this clonotype. The chain links TRBV28 to TRBJ2-7; perhaps TRBD2 as D (5 bases). There are 12 residues in the CDR3. CDR1 is MDHEN and CDR2 is SYDVKM in the germline V gene. V dropped 6 bases and J dropped 4 bases, with 10 bases sitting between them. DNA for the CDR3: TGTGCCAGCAGAGGACTCATTTACGAGCAGTACTTC. Translation: CASRGLIYEQYF. Variable domain in full (rest from reference TRBV28 and TRBJ2-7): DVKVTQSSRYLVKRTGEKVFLECVQDMDHENMFWYRQDPGLGLRLIYFSYDVKMKEKGDIPEGYSVSREKKERFSLILESASTNQTSMYLCASRGLIYEQYFGPGTRLTVT.

In this sample, this clonotype turned up a few times. V is TRBV14 and J is TRBJ1-2; D not certain. The CDR3 length is 15 residues. Trimming removed 0 bases at V and 4 bases at J, with 12 bases between. Germline-derived CDR1 and CDR2 are SGHDN and FVKESK. The CDR3 sequence: CASSQDGSRVYGYTF. The DNA for the CDR3 is TGTGCCAGCAGCCAAGACGGATCACGGGTCTATGGCTACACCTTC.

This clonotype was seen ten or more times. This chain connects TRBV6-2 or TRBV6-3 to TRBJ1-1; unclear D gene. V dropped 0 bases and J dropped 4 bases, with 9 bases sitting between them. This CDR3 comprises 14 residues. Looked up from germline, CDR1 is MNHEY and CDR2 is SVGEGT. CDR3 sequence (DNA): TGTGCCAGCAGTTACTCGATGTGGGGCACTGAAGCTTTCTTT. This sequence encodes CASSYSMWGTEAFF.

There are many counts of this clonotype. CDR3 sequence: CASSQEGASGSPLHF. CDR3 DNA: TGCGCCAGCAGCCAAGAAGGGGCAAGCGGTTCACCCCTCCACTTT. The chain combines TRBV4-1 with TRBJ1-6, with a possible D match to TRBD1 (5 bases). CDR1 and CDR2 (germline): MGHRA, YSYEKL. The CDR3 is made up of 15 amino acids. V lost 0 bases and J 9 bases, leaving 12 bases between the germline ends.

Concerning this clonotype: Since no conserved phenylalanine or tryptophan closes the CDR3, a read error is the likely cause. The chain is built from TRBV25-1 and TRBJ2-1; D is ambiguous. V dropped 3 bases and J dropped 13 bases, with 16 bases sitting between them. Per germline, CDR1 MGHDK and CDR2 SYGVNS. CDR3 length equals 13 residues. CDR3 protein: CASSDAPQGPQFL. The CDR3 DNA sequence: TGTGCCAGCAGTGACGCCCCACAAGGGCCTCAGTTCCTC.

This clonotype was observed at least ten times. The rearrangement uses TRBV10-3 and TRBJ2-1, with TRBD2 as a possible D gene (5 bases). Germline lookup yields CDR1 ENHRY and CDR2 SYGVKD. This CDR3 is 17 amino acids long. V gave up 2 bases and J gave up 4 bases, with 18 bases separating them. In DNA, the CDR3 is TGTGCCATCAGTGAGAAGGCGGGCCTAGGGCCTTACAATGAGCAGTTCTTC. Translated: CAISEKAGLGPYNEQFF.